This T cell receptor (beta chain) appears in the sequencing data of a study of T cells in Graves' hyperthyroidism and ophthalmopathy. Amplification yielded TCR beta CDR3 regions, with RNA transcripts as the source. With the HTBI primer set, the TCR CDR3 went through a first round of RT-PCR. TCRdb itself ran the multiplex PCR reads through MiXCR, one entry per CDR3 protein. The sample records hundreds of thousands of distinct CDR3 sequences, roughly a sixth being singletons. The length of the CDR3 is 13 residues. Deletions cut 3 bases from V and 5 bases from J, with 10 bases between. Germline CDR1 is KGHSH and CDR2 is LQKENI. This clonotype was observed many times.

The sample taken for sequencing was blood. The chain combines TRBV18 with TRBJ2-5; maybe TRBD2 (6 bases). The clonotype was recovered from a woman aged 40 to 49 with Graves' ophthalmopathy. CDR3 bases: TGTGCCAGCTCACCGACTAGTGCCGAGACCCAGTACTTC. Protein sequence: CASSPTSAETQYF.